This passage covers 7 T cell receptor beta chains from one sample sequenced in a study of blood T cells in healthy people across ages. A second about 7 to 11 cycle PCR used barcoded and J-beta primers. TCRdb re-called the 5' RACE reads with MiXCR, one entry per CDR3 protein. This sample has about 1.4 million distinct CDR3 sequences, with 55% to 75% found just once. The sequenced sample was blood. These receptors were obtained from a man between 18 and 29 years old in good health.

The chain joins TRBV5-1 to TRBJ2-7, with TRBD1 matching 7 bases. The J call may be mistaken, given a closer DNA end match to TRBJ2-4. CDR3 length equals 20 residues. CDR1 SGHRS and CDR2 YFSETQ come from the germline V gene. The CDR3 DNA sequence: TGCGCCAGCAGCTTGGCCATTCACCCCCTCATACAGGGGAAGGAAAACATTCAGTACTTC. It encodes CASSLAIHPLIQGKENIQYF.

J is TRBJ2-2 and V is TRBV7-6; 12 bases match TRBD2. The V and J ends lost 3 bases and 5 bases, in that order; junction bases with no gene match: 1. The CDR3 contains 15 residues. The germline V gene encodes CDR1 SGHVS and CDR2 FNYEAQ. The CDR3 DNA follows: TGTGCCAGCAGCTTGACTAGCGGGGGAACCGGGGAGCTGTTTTTT. Amino acid sequence: CASSLTSGGTGELFF. The variable domain in full, with the rest retrieved from reference TRBV7-6 and TRBJ2-2, is GAGVSQSPRYKVTKRGQDVALRCDPISGHVSLYWYRQALGQGPEFLTYFNYEAQQDKSGLPNDRFSAERPEGSISTLTIQRTEQRDSAMYRCASSLTSGGTGELFFGEGSRLTVL.

This clonotype showed up just a few times. The chain is built from TRBV14 and TRBJ2-1; TRBD1 matches 7 bases. Germline V gene sequence: CDR1 SGHDN, CDR2 FVKESK. V lost 4 bases to trimming and J lost 9 bases; unmatched junction nucleotides: 6. CDR3 length: 13 residues. CDR3 nucleotide sequence: TGTGCCAGCAGCCGAAACAGGGGTATTGAGCAGTTCTTC. Its protein is CASSRNRGIEQFF.

This clonotype was counted between two and nine times. The V gene is TRBV6-1, the J gene TRBJ2-7; D is ambiguous. CDR1 and CDR2 (germline): MNHNS, SASEGT. The CDR3 has 13 residues. V lost 7 bases to trimming and J lost 1 base, with 11 bases between them. CDR3 region: CASMSLGSYEQYF. The CDR3, as DNA: TGTGCCAGCATGTCCCTGGGATCCTACGAGCAGTACTTC.

The rearrangement uses TRBV12-3 or TRBV12-4 and TRBJ2-7, with TRBD2 identical over 8 bases. There are 16 residues in the CDR3. Trimming removed 5 bases from V and 5 bases from J; junction bases left unmatched: 14. The DNA for the CDR3 is TGTGCCAGCAGTCACATCCCGGGACTAGGATTAGACGAGCAGTACTTC. Amino acid sequence: CASSHIPGLGLDEQYF.

This chain links TRBV20-1 with TRBJ1-1; tentative D call: TRBD1 (5 bases). The CDR3 length is 15 residues. Germline V gene data show CDR1 as DFQATT and CDR2 as SNEGSKA (reference sequence). Trimming took off 0 bases at V and 6 bases at J, with 17 bases between the two ends. Here the CDR3 reads CSARDLRRGDAEAFF. In nucleotides, the CDR3 is TGCAGTGCTAGAGATCTTAGGCGGGGGGACGCTGAAGCTTTCTTT.

The chain carries TRBV25-1 and TRBJ2-1, with D perhaps matching TRBD2 (6 bases). The V and J ends lost 4 bases and 4 bases respectively, with 11 bases between them. The germline V gene has CDR1 MGHDK and CDR2 SYGVNS. This CDR3 has 14 amino acids. The CDR3 coding sequence is TGTGCCAGCAGTGCCGCCGGGAGTTACAATGAGCAGTTCTTC. This gives the protein CASSAAGSYNEQFF.